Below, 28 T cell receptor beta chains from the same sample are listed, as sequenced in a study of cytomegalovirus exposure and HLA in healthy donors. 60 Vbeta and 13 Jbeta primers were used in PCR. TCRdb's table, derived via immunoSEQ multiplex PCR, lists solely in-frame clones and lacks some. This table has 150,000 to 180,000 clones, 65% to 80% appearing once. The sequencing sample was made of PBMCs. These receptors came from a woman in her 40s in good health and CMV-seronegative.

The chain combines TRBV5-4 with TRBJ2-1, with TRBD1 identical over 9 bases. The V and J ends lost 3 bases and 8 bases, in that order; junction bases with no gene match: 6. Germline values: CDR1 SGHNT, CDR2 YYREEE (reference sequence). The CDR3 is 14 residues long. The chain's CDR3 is CASSSGQGWDEQFF. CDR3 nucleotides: TGTGCCAGCAGCTCGGGACAGGGTTGGGATGAGCAGTTCTTC.

Written as DNA, the CDR3 is TGTGCCAGCAACAAACAGGGCGGTGGAAACACCATATATTTT. Protein sequence: CASNKQGGGNTIYF. V gene TRBV5-6 combines with J gene TRBJ1-3; the D gene is possibly TRBD1 (6 bases). Per germline, CDR1 SGHDT and CDR2 YYEEEE. This CDR3 is 14 amino acids long. V lost 6 bases, J lost 3 bases, and 13 bases lay in between.

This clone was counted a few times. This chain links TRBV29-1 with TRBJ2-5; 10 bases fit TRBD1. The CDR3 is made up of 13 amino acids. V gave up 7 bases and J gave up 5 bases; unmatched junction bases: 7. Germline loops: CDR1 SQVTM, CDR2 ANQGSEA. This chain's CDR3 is CSGGDRGRETQYF. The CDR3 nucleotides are TGCAGCGGCGGGGACAGGGGACGGGAGACCCAGTACTTC.

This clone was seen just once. The CDR3 bases are TGTGCCAGCAGCTTAGGTGGGACAGGTCGCTATACGCAGTATTTT. Translation: CASSLGGTGRYTQYF. J is TRBJ2-3 and V is TRBV7-2; 8 bases map to TRBD1. Germline V gene sequence: CDR1 SGHTA, CDR2 FQGNSA. The CDR3 is 15 amino acids. V dropped 1 base and J dropped 7; count of bases not matched to a gene: 7.

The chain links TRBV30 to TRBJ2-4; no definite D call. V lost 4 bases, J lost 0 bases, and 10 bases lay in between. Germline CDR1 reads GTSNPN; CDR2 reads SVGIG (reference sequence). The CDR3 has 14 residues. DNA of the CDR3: TGTGCCTGGATTGCAGATTCAGCCAAAAACATTCAGTACTTC. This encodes CAWIADSAKNIQYF.

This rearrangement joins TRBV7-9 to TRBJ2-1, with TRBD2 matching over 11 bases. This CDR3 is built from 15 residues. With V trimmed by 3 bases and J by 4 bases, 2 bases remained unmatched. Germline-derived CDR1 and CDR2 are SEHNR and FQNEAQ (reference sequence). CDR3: CASSLGLAVYNEQFF. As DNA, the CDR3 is TGTGCCAGCAGCTTGGGACTAGCGGTGTACAATGAGCAGTTCTTC. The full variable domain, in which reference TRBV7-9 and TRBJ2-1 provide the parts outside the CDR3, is DTGVSQNPRHKITKRGQNVTFRCDPISEHNRLYWYRQTLGQGPEFLTYFQNEAQLEKSRLLSDRFSAERPKGSFSTLEIQRTEQGDSAMYLCASSLGLAVYNEQFFGPGTRLTVL.

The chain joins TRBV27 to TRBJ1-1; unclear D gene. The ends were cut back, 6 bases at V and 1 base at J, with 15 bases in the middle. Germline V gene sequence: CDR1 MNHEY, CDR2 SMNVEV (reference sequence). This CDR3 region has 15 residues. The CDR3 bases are TGTGCCAGCAGCCTCCCGGGTGTCCCGAACACTGAAGCTTTCTTT. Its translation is CASSLPGVPNTEAFF.

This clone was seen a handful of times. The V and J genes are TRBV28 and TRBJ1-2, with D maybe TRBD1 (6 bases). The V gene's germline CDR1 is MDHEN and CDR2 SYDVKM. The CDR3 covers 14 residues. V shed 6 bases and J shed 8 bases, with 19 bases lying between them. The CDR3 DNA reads TGTGCCAGCAGCACGAGGGCGCAGGGGAGCGGCTACACCTTC. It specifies CASSTRAQGSGYTF.

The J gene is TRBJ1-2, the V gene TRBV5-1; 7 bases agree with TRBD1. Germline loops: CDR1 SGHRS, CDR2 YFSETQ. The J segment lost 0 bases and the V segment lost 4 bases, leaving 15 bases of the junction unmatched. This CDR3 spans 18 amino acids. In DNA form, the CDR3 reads TGCGCCAGCAGCCATTACCGGGACAGTCGGCCCTCTAACTATGGCTACACCTTC. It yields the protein CASSHYRDSRPSNYGYTF.

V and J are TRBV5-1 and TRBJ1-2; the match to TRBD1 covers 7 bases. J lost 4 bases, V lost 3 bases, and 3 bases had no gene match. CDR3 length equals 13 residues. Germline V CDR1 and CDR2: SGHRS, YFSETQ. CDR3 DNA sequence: TGCGCCAGCAGCTGGGGACAGATCTATGGCTACACCTTC. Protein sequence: CASSWGQIYGYTF.

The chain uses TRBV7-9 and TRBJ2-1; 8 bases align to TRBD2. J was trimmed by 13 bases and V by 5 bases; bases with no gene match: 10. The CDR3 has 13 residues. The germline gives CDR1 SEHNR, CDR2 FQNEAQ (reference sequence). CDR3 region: CASSARTSGLQFF. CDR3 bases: TGTGCCAGCAGCGCTCGAACTAGCGGTTTACAGTTCTTC. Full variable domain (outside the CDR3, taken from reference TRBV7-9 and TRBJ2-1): DTGVSQNPRHKITKRGQNVTFRCDPISEHNRLYWYRQTLGQGPEFLTYFQNEAQLEKSRLLSDRFSAERPKGSFSTLEIQRTEQGDSAMYLCASSARTSGLQFFGPGTRLTVL.

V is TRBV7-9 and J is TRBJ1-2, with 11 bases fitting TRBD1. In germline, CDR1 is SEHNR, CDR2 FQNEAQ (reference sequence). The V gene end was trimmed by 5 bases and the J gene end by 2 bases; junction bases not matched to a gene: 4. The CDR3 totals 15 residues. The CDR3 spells CASSRGQGENYGYTF. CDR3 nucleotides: TGTGCCAGCAGCCGGGGACAGGGGGAGAACTATGGCTACACCTTC.

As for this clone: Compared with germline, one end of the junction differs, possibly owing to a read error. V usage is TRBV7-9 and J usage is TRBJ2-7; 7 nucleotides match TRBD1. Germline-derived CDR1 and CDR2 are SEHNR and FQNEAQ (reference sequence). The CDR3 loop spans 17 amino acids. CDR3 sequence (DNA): TGTTCCAGCAGCCCACCCCCCCCGACAGGGACCTCCTACGAGCAGTACTTC. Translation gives CSSSPPPPTGTSYEQYF.

The CDR3 nucleotides read TGCGCCAGCAGCTCATCCCGGGGAGACAGGGACGAGCAGTACTTC. It encodes CASSSSRGDRDEQYF. This chain uses TRBV5-1 with TRBJ2-7, with 7 bases matching TRBD1. V lost 3 bases, J lost 5 bases, and 11 bases stayed unmatched. Germline V gene sequence: CDR1 SGHRS, CDR2 YFSETQ. The CDR3 consists of 15 residues.

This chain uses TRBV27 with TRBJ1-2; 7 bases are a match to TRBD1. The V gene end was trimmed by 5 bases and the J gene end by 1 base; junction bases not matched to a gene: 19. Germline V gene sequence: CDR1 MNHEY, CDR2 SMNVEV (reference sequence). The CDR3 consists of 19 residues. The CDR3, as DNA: TGTGCCAGCAGTCCGCGACAGGGACCCCCTTACCTGGATAACTATGGCTACACCTTC. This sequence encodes CASSPRQGPPYLDNYGYTF.

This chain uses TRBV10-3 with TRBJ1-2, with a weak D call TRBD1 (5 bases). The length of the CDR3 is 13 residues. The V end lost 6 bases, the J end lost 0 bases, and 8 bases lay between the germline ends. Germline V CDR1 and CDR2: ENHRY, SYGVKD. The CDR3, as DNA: TGTGCCATCAGGGAGACAGCTAACTATGGCTACACCTTC. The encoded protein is CAIRETANYGYTF.

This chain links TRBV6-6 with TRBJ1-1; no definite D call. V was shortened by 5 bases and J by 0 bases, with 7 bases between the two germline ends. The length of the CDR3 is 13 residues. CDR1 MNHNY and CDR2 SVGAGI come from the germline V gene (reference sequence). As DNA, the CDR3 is TGTGCCAGCAGTCCTAAGCTGAACACTGAAGCTTTCTTT. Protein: CASSPKLNTEAFF.

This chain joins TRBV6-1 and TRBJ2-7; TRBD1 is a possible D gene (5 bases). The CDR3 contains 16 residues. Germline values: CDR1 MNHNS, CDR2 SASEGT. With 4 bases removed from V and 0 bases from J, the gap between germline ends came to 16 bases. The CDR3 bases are TGTGCCAGCAGTGGTCCCCGGCCGCAGGGCTCCTACGAGCAGTACTTC. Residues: CASSGPRPQGSYEQYF.

CDR3 in DNA: TGCGCCAGCAGCACCCAGGGGGTGACCTACAATGAGCAGTTCTTC. Protein: CASSTQGVTYNEQFF. The chain has TRBV5-1 and TRBJ2-1; 7 nucleotides match TRBD1. This CDR3 is 15 amino acids long. In germline, CDR1 is SGHRS, CDR2 YFSETQ. V dropped 4 bases and J dropped 2; count of bases not matched to a gene: 6.

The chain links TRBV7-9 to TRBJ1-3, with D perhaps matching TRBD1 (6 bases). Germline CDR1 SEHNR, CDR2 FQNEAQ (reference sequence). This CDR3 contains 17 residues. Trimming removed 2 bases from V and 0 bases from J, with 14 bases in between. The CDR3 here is CASSLFWDTNSGNTIYF. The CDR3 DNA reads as TGTGCCAGCAGCTTATTTTGGGACACCAACTCTGGAAACACCATATATTTT.

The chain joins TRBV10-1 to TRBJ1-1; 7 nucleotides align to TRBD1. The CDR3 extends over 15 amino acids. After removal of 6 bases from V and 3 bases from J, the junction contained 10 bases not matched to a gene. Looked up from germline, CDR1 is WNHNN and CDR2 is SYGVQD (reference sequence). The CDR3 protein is CASSPTGSRDTEAFF. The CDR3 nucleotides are TGCGCCAGCAGCCCGACAGGGTCGCGGGACACTGAAGCTTTCTTT.

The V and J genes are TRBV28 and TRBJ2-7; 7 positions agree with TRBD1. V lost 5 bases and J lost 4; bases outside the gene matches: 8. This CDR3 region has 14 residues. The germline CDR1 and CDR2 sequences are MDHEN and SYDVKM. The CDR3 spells CASSKGTVMYEQYF. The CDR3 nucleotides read TGTGCCAGCAGTAAAGGGACAGTGATGTACGAGCAGTACTTC.

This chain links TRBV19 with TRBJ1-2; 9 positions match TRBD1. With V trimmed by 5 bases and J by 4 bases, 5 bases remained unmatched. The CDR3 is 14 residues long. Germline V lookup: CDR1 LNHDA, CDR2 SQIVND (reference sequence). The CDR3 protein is CASSATGGLYGYTF. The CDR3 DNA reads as TGTGCCAGTAGTGCGACAGGGGGTCTCTATGGCTACACCTTC.

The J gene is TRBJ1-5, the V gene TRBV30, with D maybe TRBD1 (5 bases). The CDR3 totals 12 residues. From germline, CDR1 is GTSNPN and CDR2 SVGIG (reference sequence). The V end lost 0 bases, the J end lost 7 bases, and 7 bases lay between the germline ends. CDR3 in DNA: TGTGCCTGGAGTGTACGGGGGCAGCCCCAGCATTTT. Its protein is CAWSVRGQPQHF.

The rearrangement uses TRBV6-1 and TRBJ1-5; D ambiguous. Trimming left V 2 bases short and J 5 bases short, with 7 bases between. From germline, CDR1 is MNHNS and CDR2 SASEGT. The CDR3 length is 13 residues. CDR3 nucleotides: TGTGCCAGCAGTGAATTGGGCGATCAGCCCCAGCATTTT. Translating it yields CASSELGDQPQHF.

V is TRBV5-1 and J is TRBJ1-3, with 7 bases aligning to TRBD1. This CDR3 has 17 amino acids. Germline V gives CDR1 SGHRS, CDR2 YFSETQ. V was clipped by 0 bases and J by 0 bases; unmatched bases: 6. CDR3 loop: CASSLEGQARSGNTIYF. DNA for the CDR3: TGCGCCAGCAGCTTGGAAGGACAGGCCCGCTCTGGAAACACCATATATTTT.

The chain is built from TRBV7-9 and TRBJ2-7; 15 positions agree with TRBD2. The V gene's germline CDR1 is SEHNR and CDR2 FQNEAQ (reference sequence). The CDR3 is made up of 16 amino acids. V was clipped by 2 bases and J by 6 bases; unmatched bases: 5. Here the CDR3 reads CASSLPVGLAGGEQYF. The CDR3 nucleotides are TGTGCCAGCAGCTTACCCGTGGGACTAGCGGGAGGCGAGCAGTACTTC.

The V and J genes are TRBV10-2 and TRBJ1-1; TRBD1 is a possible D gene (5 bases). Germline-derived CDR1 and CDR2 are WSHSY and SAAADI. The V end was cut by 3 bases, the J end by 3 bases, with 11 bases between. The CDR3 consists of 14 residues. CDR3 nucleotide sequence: TGCGCCAGCAGTGATAGGGGCGCGGACACTGAAGCTTTCTTT. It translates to CASSDRGADTEAFF.